This T cell receptor (beta chain) appears in the sequencing data of a study of T cells in Graves' hyperthyroidism and ophthalmopathy. The sample holds a few counts of this clonotype. What it binds is unknown. Broader study findings: The blood repertoire included most of the expanded thyroid clonotypes above 0.001.

Trimming took off 6 bases at V and 6 bases at J, with 18 bases between the two ends. Looked up from germline, CDR1 is DFQATT and CDR2 is SNEGSKA (reference sequence). The CDR3 length is 14 residues. Amplification of TCR beta CDR3 regions used RNA as the template. The HTBI primer set was used in a first-round RT-PCR of the TCR CDR3. MiXCR was run by TCRdb on the multiplex PCR reads, yielding one entry per CDR3 protein. The sample yields about 620,000 distinct CDR3 sequences, roughly 17% seen once. The study enrolled patients aged 18 to 65 with newly diagnosed hyperthyroidism of under 2 months' duration. The study based diagnoses on clinical symptoms, serum thyroxine and TRAb, thyroid ultrasound and orbital computed tomography.

The chain employs TRBV20-1 and TRBJ2-1; D is tentatively TRBD1 or TRBD2 (5 bases each). This TCR came from a woman aged 30 to 39 with Graves' hyperthyroidism. The sample was blood. The CDR3 nucleotides are TGCAGTGCGCACCGGGACGCCGTTGGCAATGAGCAGTTCTTC. Its translation is CSAHRDAVGNEQFF.